Shown below are 29 T cell receptor beta chains from a single sample sequenced in a study of long-term antiretroviral therapy in people with HIV. An immunoSEQ assay, version v3.0, was performed at survey level. Clones were sequenced by immunoSEQ multiplex PCR, and TCRdb holds only the in-frame ones, with some missing. Of 20,000 to 25,000 clones detected, 82% appear once; the ten largest clones hold roughly 10%. This specimen consisted of unsorted PBMCs, obtained 2.4 years after starting antiretroviral therapy. Source of these receptors: a man aged 35 to 55 with HIV.

This sequence joins TRBV5-6 and TRBJ1-2; TRBD1 aligns across 9 bases. Germline V lookup: CDR1 SGHDT, CDR2 YYEEEE. The V segment lost 3 bases and the J segment 4 bases; nucleotides outside the gene matches: 1. The CDR3 runs to 13 residues. This CDR3 is CASSSGQGYGYTF. CDR3 DNA: TGTGCCAGCAGCTCGGGACAGGGCTATGGCTACACCTTC.

This clone showed up just a few times. The chain joins TRBV27 to TRBJ1-5; D is undetermined. CDR3 length equals 14 residues. V lost 8 bases, J lost 1 base, and 12 bases lay in between. Germline V CDR1 and CDR2: MNHEY, SMNVEV (reference sequence). The CDR3 region is CASPPGGSNQPQHF. The CDR3 DNA reads TGTGCCAGCCCGCCTGGCGGGAGCAATCAGCCCCAGCATTTT.

This chain connects TRBV7-9 to TRBJ2-7; 8 bases map to TRBD2. The CDR3 spans 16 residues. V gave up 6 bases and J gave up 1 base; unmatched junction bases: 11. Germline CDR1 is SEHNR and CDR2 is FQNEAQ (reference sequence). The CDR3: CASRETSGQRSYEQYF. The CDR3 region has the DNA TGTGCCAGCAGGGAAACTAGCGGCCAAAGGTCCTACGAGCAGTACTTC.

This clone was detected a few times. V usage is TRBV2 and J usage is TRBJ1-3; unclear D gene. The CDR3 contains 14 residues. The ends were cut back, 6 bases at V and 8 bases at J, with 17 bases in the middle. Per the germline V gene, CDR1 is SNHLY and CDR2 is FYNNEI. The DNA for the CDR3 is TGTGCCAGCAGAGGTGACGCGACAATAGACACCATATATTTT. Protein: CASRGDATIDTIYF.

The chain couples TRBV6-4 to TRBJ1-3, with 10 bases aligning to TRBD1. Germline V gene lookup returns CDR1 MRHNA and CDR2 SNTAGT. This CDR3 is 16 amino acids long. V shed 0 bases and J 2 bases; nucleotides not matched to a gene: 1. The CDR3 DNA follows: TGTGCCAGCAGTGACTCCGGGACAGGGGCTGGAAACACCATATATTTT. It is translated as CASSDSGTGAGNTIYF.

The chain is built from TRBV19 and TRBJ1-1, with D unclear. The V gene lost 7 bases and the J gene lost 5 bases, with 14 bases spanning the gap. The germline V gene has CDR1 LNHDA and CDR2 SQIVND (reference sequence). There are 13 residues in the CDR3. CDR3 sequence (DNA): TGTGCCAGTAAGCATGGCGTTGCTACTGAAGCTTTCTTT. This gives the protein CASKHGVATEAFF.

Only a few counts were recorded for this clone. The rearrangement joins TRBV5-1 to TRBJ2-7; tentative D call: TRBD2 (6 bases). Germline values: CDR1 SGHRS, CDR2 YFSETQ. The V gene lost 5 bases and the J gene lost 2 bases, with 11 bases spanning the gap. The CDR3 is made up of 13 amino acids. The DNA of the CDR3 is TGCGCCAGCAGGCGGGCGGGGACCTACGAGCAGTACTTC. It is translated as CASRRAGTYEQYF.

This sequence joins TRBV5-1 and TRBJ2-7; D is uncertain. Germline V gene lookup returns CDR1 SGHRS and CDR2 YFSETQ. Between the trimmed V and J ends, which lost 0 bases and 2 bases, there was a span of 12 bases. This CDR3 is 15 amino acids long. This chain's CDR3 is CASSLAGPSTYEQYF. CDR3 nucleotides: TGCGCCAGCAGCTTGGCCGGGCCCTCGACCTACGAGCAGTACTTC.

The V and J genes are TRBV28 and TRBJ2-5; D not certain. The ends were cut back, 2 bases at V and 4 bases at J, with 2 bases in the middle. This CDR3 region has 11 residues. CDR1 and CDR2 (germline): MDHEN, SYDVKM. The CDR3 nucleotides are TGTGCCAGCAGTTTAGGAGAGACCCAGTACTTC. Translating gives CASSLGETQYF.

The chain couples TRBV19 to TRBJ1-2, with TRBD1 identical over 7 bases. Per the germline V gene, CDR1 is LNHDA and CDR2 is SQIVND (reference sequence). J gave up 4 bases and V 6 bases, and 2 bases lay outside the gene matches. This CDR3 has 12 residues. For the CDR3, the DNA is TGTGCCAGTAGCCGGACAGGCTATGGCTACACCTTC. Protein sequence: CASSRTGYGYTF. Complete variable domain (other parts from reference TRBV19 and TRBJ1-2): DGGITQSPKYLFRKEGQNVTLSCEQNLNHDAMYWYRQDPGQGLRLIYYSQIVNDFQKGDIAEGYSVSREKKESFPLTVTSAQKNPTAFYLCASSRTGYGYTFGSGTRLTVV.

The rearrangement joins TRBV7-9 to TRBJ1-2; D not certain. This CDR3 comprises 13 residues. The germline V gene encodes CDR1 SEHNR and CDR2 FQNEAQ (reference sequence). Deletions cut 3 bases from V and 9 bases from J, with 14 bases between. CDR3 protein: CASSFEGGRSYTF. The CDR3 nucleotides are TGTGCCAGCAGCTTTGAGGGTGGTAGGAGCTACACCTTC. Variable domain in full (rest from reference TRBV7-9 and TRBJ1-2): DTGVSQNPRHKITKRGQNVTFRCDPISEHNRLYWYRQTLGQGPEFLTYFQNEAQLEKSRLLSDRFSAERPKGSFSTLEIQRTEQGDSAMYLCASSFEGGRSYTFGSGTRLTVV.

This clone was recorded only once. V usage is TRBV19 and J usage is TRBJ2-3; 10 bases are shared with TRBD1. The CDR3 sequence is 16 residues long. Germline trimming cut 5 bases from V and 6 bases from J; bases unmatched to any gene: 11. CDR1 is LNHDA and CDR2 is SQIVND in the germline V gene (reference sequence). The DNA of the CDR3 is TGTGCCAGTAGTCCCCGGGGACAGGGGACCGGGGATACGCAGTATTTT. It translates to CASSPRGQGTGDTQYF.

The chain has TRBV6-6 and TRBJ1-1; TRBD1 agrees at 7 bases. Per the germline V gene, CDR1 is MNHNY and CDR2 is SVGAGI (reference sequence). V lost 6 bases to trimming and J lost 4 bases; unmatched junction nucleotides: 5. The CDR3 sequence is 13 residues long. Here the CDR3 reads CASSQTGRTEAFF. CDR3 sequence (DNA): TGTGCCAGCAGCCAGACAGGGCGCACTGAAGCTTTCTTT.

The J gene is TRBJ2-7, the V gene TRBV5-4; 8 bases line up with TRBD2. Germline CDR1 SGHNT, CDR2 YYREEE (reference sequence). The CDR3 has 17 amino acids. After removal of 4 bases from V and 0 bases from J, the junction contained 12 bases not matched to a gene. The CDR3 region is CASSRGQLAGVSYEQYF. As DNA, the CDR3 is TGTGCCAGCAGCCGCGGACAGCTAGCGGGCGTCTCCTACGAGCAGTACTTC.

The rearrangement uses TRBV28 and TRBJ2-3; D perhaps matches TRBD2 (6 bases). The V end lost 5 bases, the J end lost 13 bases, and 19 bases lay between the germline ends. This CDR3 contains 13 residues. Germline V gene data show CDR1 as MDHEN and CDR2 as SYDVKM. For the CDR3, the DNA is TGTGCCAGCAGTCTCGGGGCTAGCGTGGAGGAGTATTTT. As protein: CASSLGASVEEYF.

This chain joins TRBV7-9 and TRBJ2-3; the D is unclear. Trimming took 0 bases from V and 2 from J, leaving 9 bases between them. The CDR3 sequence is 15 residues long. CDR1 and CDR2 from the germline V gene are SEHNR and FQNEAQ (reference sequence). Here the CDR3 DNA reads TGTGCCAGCAGCTTAGCGGAACATGTCACAGATACGCAGTATTTT. It encodes CASSLAEHVTDTQYF.

The V call is TRBV12-5, the J call TRBJ2-2, with TRBD1 matching over 8 bases. The V gene's germline CDR1 is LGHNT and CDR2 FRNRAP. The CDR3 is 15 amino acids. The junction had 2 bases not matched to a gene; V was cut back by 4 bases and J by 1 base. DNA for the CDR3: TGTGCTAGTGGTTGGACAGGGATGAACACCGGGGAGCTGTTTTTT. Protein sequence: CASGWTGMNTGELFF. The variable domain in full, with the rest retrieved from reference TRBV12-5 and TRBJ2-2, is DARVTQTPRHKVTEMGQEVTMRCQPILGHNTVFWYRQTMMQGLELLAYFRNRAPLDDSGMPKDRFSAEMPDATLATLKIQPSEPRDSAVYFCASGWTGMNTGELFFGEGSRLTVL.

This sequence joins TRBV6-5 and TRBJ2-3; weak D call: TRBD1 (5 bases). This CDR3 is built from 13 residues. V shed 4 bases and J shed 0 bases, with 5 bases lying between them. Germline values: CDR1 MNHEY, CDR2 SVGAGI. The CDR3 loop reads CASSSGSTDTQYF. CDR3 nucleotides: TGTGCCAGCAGTTCAGGGAGCACAGATACGCAGTATTTT.

This chain joins TRBV30 and TRBJ1-2; 9 positions match TRBD1. Germline-derived CDR1 and CDR2 are GTSNPN and SVGIG (reference sequence). This CDR3 is 13 amino acids long. V lost 3 bases, J lost 7 bases, and 6 bases stayed unmatched. The DNA for the CDR3 is TGTGCCTGGAGGGGACAGGGAAGTGGTGGCTACACCTTC. It translates to CAWRGQGSGGYTF.

The rearrangement uses TRBV27 and TRBJ1-1, with 7 bases identical to TRBD1. Trimming took 5 bases from V and 11 from J; bases not matched to a gene: 14. The CDR3 length is 14 residues. CDR1 and CDR2 (germline): MNHEY, SMNVEV (reference sequence). The chain's CDR3 is CASSNPGGGAGAFF. In DNA form, the CDR3 reads TGTGCCAGCAGTAACCCCGGAGGGGGCGCAGGGGCTTTCTTT.

This clone was recorded only once. The rearrangement uses TRBV7-8 and TRBJ2-3, with TRBD2 matching over 9 bases. This CDR3 region has 16 residues. Losses at the gene ends were 4 bases for V and 4 bases for J; bases not matched to a gene: 9. Looked up from germline, CDR1 is SGHVS and CDR2 is FQNEAQ. The CDR3 reads CASSSQRGARADTQYF. The DNA of the CDR3 is TGTGCCAGCAGCTCCCAGCGGGGGGCCAGGGCAGATACGCAGTATTTT.

The rearrangement joins TRBV19 to TRBJ2-2; 7 bases are shared with TRBD2. CDR1 and CDR2 (germline): LNHDA, SQIVND (reference sequence). The CDR3 has 15 amino acids. With 3 bases clipped from V and 4 bases from J, the junction kept 5 bases outside the gene matches. CDR3 protein: CASSIGGSGTGELFF. In DNA, the CDR3 is TGTGCCAGTAGTATCGGCGGGAGTGGCACCGGGGAGCTGTTTTTT.

The rearrangement uses TRBV27 and TRBJ2-3; TRBD2 matches 7 bases. The CDR3 consists of 15 residues. Per the germline V gene, CDR1 is MNHEY and CDR2 is SMNVEV (reference sequence). V gave up 3 bases and J gave up 7 bases; unmatched junction bases: 10. In nucleotides, the CDR3 is TGTGCCAGCAGTTTCCAGCGGGACCTCATGAATACGCAGTATTTT. This codes for CASSFQRDLMNTQYF.

This chain joins TRBV10-2 and TRBJ2-2; D is ambiguous. CDR3 size: 16 residues. CDR1 and CDR2 from the germline V gene are WSHSY and SAAADI. Deletions cut 0 bases from V and 0 bases from J, with 8 bases between. The CDR3 protein is CASSESRRTNTGELFF. The CDR3 DNA reads TGCGCCAGCAGTGAGTCGAGACGGACGAACACCGGGGAGCTGTTTTTT.

The chain uses TRBV19 and TRBJ1-3; D is ambiguous. This CDR3 spans 14 amino acids. V lost 5 bases and J 5 bases, leaving 13 bases between the germline ends. Germline CDR1 reads LNHDA; CDR2 reads SQIVND (reference sequence). CDR3 nucleotide sequence: TGTGCCAGTAGTCCGGATGTCAGCCGAAACACCATATATTTT. Protein product: CASSPDVSRNTIYF.

The chain couples TRBV6-6 to TRBJ1-1; D uncertain. Germline lookup yields CDR1 MNHNY and CDR2 SVGAGI (reference sequence). Trimming left V 2 bases short and J 0 bases short, with 10 bases between. The CDR3 has 15 amino acids. CDR3 bases: TGTGCCAGCAGTTACGGGATTGGGATGAACACTGAAGCTTTCTTT. Translation gives CASSYGIGMNTEAFF.

This clone was recorded only once. The chain links TRBV11-2 to TRBJ2-5; 9 bases match TRBD2. The CDR3 spans 17 residues. Trimming removed 3 bases from V and 3 bases from J; junction bases left unmatched: 11. Germline CDR1 and CDR2: SGHAT and FQNNGV. The CDR3 region has the DNA TGTGCCAGCAGCTTCGCTAGCGGGGCGTTCACCAAAGAGACCCAGTACTTC. Translating gives CASSFASGAFTKETQYF.

The chain combines TRBV5-1 with TRBJ2-3, with 15 bases identical to TRBD2. Per the germline V gene, CDR1 is SGHRS and CDR2 is YFSETQ. This CDR3 contains 17 residues. V dropped 3 bases and J dropped 5; count of bases not matched to a gene: 7. CDR3 DNA: TGCGCCAGCAGCTCAGGCGGACTAGCGGGGGGGGAAGATACGCAGTATTTT. This gives the protein CASSSGGLAGGEDTQYF.

The chain recombines TRBV19 with TRBJ1-3, with TRBD1 matching 7 bases. This CDR3 spans 18 amino acids. V shed 4 bases, J shed 1 base, and the junction held 13 bases outside the gene matches. The germline gives CDR1 LNHDA, CDR2 SQIVND (reference sequence). CDR3 DNA: TGTGCCAGTAGTAACAACCCAACACCGGGACAGTCTGGAAACACCATATATTTT. Its translation: CASSNNPTPGQSGNTIYF.